This record covers a single TCR beta chain. As yet, its antigen is unknown. The junction differs from germline at one of its ends, possibly a read error. TCR beta cDNA came from 400 to 500 ng total RNA, primed with a constant-region primer. ARM-PCR, slightly modified, supplied the TCR beta libraries through three nested multiplex PCR rounds. Investigators reported that the first two PCR rounds, at about 11 cycles each, used TRBV1-TRBV30 forward primers with a C-beta reverse primer. TCRdb re-called the multiplex PCR reads through MiXCR, storing one row per CDR3 protein. The data hold about 320,000 distinct CDR3 sequences, with about 50% observed a single time. CDR3 length equals 14 residues. The germline CDR1 and CDR2 sequences are SGHDT and YYEEEE. Blood RNA came from unsorted whole blood; germline DNA was also extracted. These data originate in a study of tumor-infiltrating lymphocytes in primary liver carcinoma. Study background: Patients included men and women of 30 to 69 years. Overall study findings and caveats: Tumor samples exhibited a significantly greater top-250-clone fraction than blood samples (p = 0.039).

This TCR came from a woman aged 30 to 39 with primary liver carcinoma and hepatitis B virus infection. The sample was peripheral blood. This chain connects TRBV5-6 to TRBJ2-7, with TRBD1 matching over 7 bases. The CDR3 loop is CVSSSPGQNYEQYF. The CDR3, as DNA: TGTGTCAGCAGCTCACCGGGACAGAACTACGAGCAGTACTTC.